This passage covers 29 T cell receptor beta chains from one sample sequenced in a study of CD8 T cells in ankylosing spondylitis (dated by TCRdb to about 2017). Library generation was performed with 5' RACE. Sequencer: Illumina HiSeq 2500. TCRdb trimmed public reads at Q25 via fastp, called clones via MiXCR and kept in-frame beta chains. Every entry covers one CDR3 protein and lists the most common genes and DNA from its rows. This sample has over 600,000 distinct CDR3 sequences in its table, and around a fifth of those were observed once. The ten largest account for around 20% of the sample. Broader findings and caveats from the paper: A TCR beta motif of several highly homologous amino acid variants appeared characteristic of blood from ankylosing spondylitis patients.

For these receptors, no antigen is known. The sample consisted of blood, either unsorted or a sorted T cell fraction (not recorded which). Every receptor here comes from a male donor with ankylosing spondylitis.

The CDR3 bases are TGTGCCAGCAGTTACCGGGTGGGACGGGGGGACACAGATACGCAGTATTTT. Translated, it gives CASSYRVGRGDTDTQYF. The chain uses TRBV6-5 and TRBJ2-3; 7 positions agree with TRBD2. The CDR3 covers 17 residues. With V trimmed by 2 bases and J by 2 bases, 10 bases remained unmatched. The germline V gene encodes CDR1 MNHEY and CDR2 SVGAGI.

V is TRBV11-2 and J is TRBJ2-6; TRBD1 matches 7 bases. CDR1 and CDR2 from the germline V gene are SGHAT and FQNNGV. The CDR3 is made up of 16 amino acids. V lost 10 bases and J lost 2; bases outside the gene matches: 11. CDR3 sequence: CAIRKQGIAGANVLTF. The CDR3 bases are TGTGCCATCAGAAAACAGGGGATAGCTGGGGCCAACGTCCTGACTTTC. The full variable domain, its missing parts supplied by reference TRBV11-2 and TRBJ2-6, is EAGVAQSPRYKIIEKRQSVAFWCNPISGHATLYWYQQILGQGPKLLIQFQNNGVVDDSQLPKDRFSAERLKGVDSTLKIQPAKLEDSAVYLCAIRKQGIAGANVLTFGAGSRLTVL.

The J gene is TRBJ1-4, the V gene TRBV10-3; D is ambiguous. CDR3 length equals 14 residues. The germline V gene has CDR1 ENHRY and CDR2 SYGVKD. V lost 6 bases and J lost 8, with 16 bases in between. The CDR3 nucleotides read TGTGCCATCAGGGCGGACGGTGGCAGGGAAAAACTGTTTTTT. Translated, it gives CAIRADGGREKLFF.

This rearrangement joins TRBV20-1 to TRBJ2-7; TRBD2 matches 9 bases. There are 15 residues in the CDR3. J gave up 2 bases and V 3 bases, and 8 bases lay outside the gene matches. Per the germline V gene, CDR1 is DFQATT and CDR2 is SNEGSKA (reference sequence). The CDR3 region is CSASNPSGTAYEQYF. The CDR3, as DNA: TGCAGTGCTAGTAACCCTAGCGGGACCGCCTACGAGCAGTACTTC.

This sequence joins TRBV6-6 and TRBJ1-6; D is undetermined. V was pared by 6 bases and J by 8 bases, with 8 bases between. The CDR3 runs to 12 residues. Germline values: CDR1 MNHNY, CDR2 SVGAGI (reference sequence). The CDR3: CASRELDSPLHF. The CDR3 nucleotides read TGTGCCAGCAGGGAGTTGGATTCACCCCTCCACTTT.

The chain employs TRBV7-3 and TRBJ2-1, with 9 bases matching TRBD1. J was trimmed by 5 bases and V by 5 bases; bases with no gene match: 4. Germline-derived CDR1 and CDR2 are SGHTA and FQGTGA. The CDR3 has 14 residues. In nucleotides, the CDR3 is TGTGCCAGCAGCACCCGACAGGGGGACAATGAGCAGTTCTTC. This codes for CASSTRQGDNEQFF.

This clonotype was seen only a few times. The gene calls are TRBV6-5 and TRBJ1-1; 10 nucleotides agree with TRBD1. The CDR3 loop spans 15 amino acids. Losses at the gene ends were 4 bases for V and 4 bases for J; bases not matched to a gene: 6. CDR1 and CDR2 from the germline V gene are MNHEY and SVGAGI. For the CDR3, the DNA is TGTGCCAGCAGTTGGGGGACAGGGGTGAGCACTGAAGCTTTCTTT. Amino acid sequence: CASSWGTGVSTEAFF.

V gene TRBV14 combines with J gene TRBJ1-1; TRBD1 might be the D (5 bases). Germline CDR1 and CDR2: SGHDN and FVKESK. The CDR3 contains 16 residues. Trimming shortened V by 1 base and J by 1 base, and 13 bases separated the two germline ends. CDR3 sequence reads: CASSQVPEGRNTEAFF. For the CDR3, the DNA is TGTGCCAGCAGCCAAGTCCCGGAGGGACGGAACACTGAAGCTTTCTTT.

V and J are TRBV30 and TRBJ1-2; TRBD1 is a possible D gene (5 bases). The germline gives CDR1 GTSNPN, CDR2 SVGIG (reference sequence). Trimming took off 0 bases at V and 2 bases at J, with 16 bases between the two ends. CDR3 length: 16 amino acids. The chain's CDR3 is CAWSVLGDGENYGYTF. As DNA, the CDR3 is TGTGCCTGGAGTGTATTGGGGGACGGTGAGAACTATGGCTACACCTTC.

This chain connects TRBV4-2 to TRBJ1-6, with TRBD1 identical over 8 bases. The germline gives CDR1 LGHNA, CDR2 YNFKEQ. Trimming took 3 bases from V and 8 from J; bases not matched to a gene: 12. This CDR3 is built from 17 residues. CDR3 protein: CASSQSVRGQGDSPLHF. In nucleotides, the CDR3 is TGTGCCAGCAGCCAGTCGGTTCGAGGACAGGGAGATTCACCCCTCCACTTT.

This chain links TRBV20-1 with TRBJ2-7; 7 positions match TRBD2. Germline V lookup: CDR1 DFQATT, CDR2 SNEGSKA (reference sequence). Losses at the gene ends were 4 bases for V and 7 bases for J; bases not matched to a gene: 22. CDR3 length: 17 amino acids. The CDR3: CSATYLEPGLRGAEQYF. The CDR3, as DNA: TGCAGTGCTACTTATCTTGAACCGGGACTAAGGGGTGCAGAGCAGTACTTC.

The J gene is TRBJ2-5, the V gene TRBV20-1; D call uncertain. The CDR3 length is 13 residues. V was cut by 3 bases and J by 2 bases, with 10 bases left in between. Germline V CDR1 and CDR2: DFQATT, SNEGSKA (reference sequence). CDR3 sequence: CSARAPGQETQYF. CDR3 coding DNA: TGCAGTGCTAGGGCGCCAGGTCAAGAGACCCAGTACTTC.

The sample holds a few counts of this clonotype. CDR3 residues: CASSLGQEINNEQFF. The DNA of the CDR3 is TGTGCCAGCAGCTTGGGGCAGGAAATTAACAATGAGCAGTTCTTC. The V gene is TRBV11-3, the J gene TRBJ2-1; D is possibly TRBD1 (5 bases). From germline, CDR1 is SGHNT and CDR2 YENEEA. V was pared by 3 bases and J by 5 bases, with 14 bases between. The CDR3 has 15 amino acids.

A few counts support this clonotype. DNA of the CDR3: TGCAGCGTTGTGGGGACACCGGCCTTGAACACTGAAGCTTTCTTT. It translates to CSVVGTPALNTEAFF. The chain joins TRBV29-1 to TRBJ1-1, with D possibly matching TRBD1 (6 bases). Germline lookup yields CDR1 SQVTM and CDR2 ANQGSEA. V lost 4 bases to trimming and J lost 0 bases, with 15 bases between them. CDR3 length: 15 residues.

The CDR3 loop is CASSPRGLNQPQHF. CDR3 in DNA: TGTGCCAGCAGTCCCAGGGGTCTCAATCAGCCCCAGCATTTT. The chain carries TRBV12-3 or TRBV12-4 and TRBJ1-5, with D possibly TRBD1 on 6 matching bases. The V gene lost 5 bases and the J gene lost 3 bases, with 11 bases spanning the gap. This CDR3 spans 14 amino acids.

The chain has TRBV3-1 and TRBJ2-1; unclear D gene. CDR3 length: 17 amino acids. Germline loops: CDR1 LGHDT, CDR2 YNNKEL (reference sequence). The V end was cut by 0 bases, the J end by 0 bases, with 12 bases between. DNA of the CDR3: TGTGCCAGCAGCCAAGAAATTGCGGCGAGCTCCTACAATGAGCAGTTCTTC. This translates into CASSQEIAASSYNEQFF.

This clonotype occurred once. The chain has TRBV28 and TRBJ2-7, with D uncertain. The CDR3 has 14 residues. With 3 bases removed from V and 3 bases from J, the gap between germline ends came to 12 bases. Per the germline V gene, CDR1 is MDHEN and CDR2 is SYDVKM. This chain's CDR3 is CASSFGLVYYEQYF. The CDR3 nucleotides are TGTGCCAGCAGTTTTGGTCTAGTTTACTACGAGCAGTACTTC.

The chain is built from TRBV4-2 and TRBJ2-7, with TRBD1 as a possible D gene (6 bases). This CDR3 contains 14 residues. V lost 0 bases and J 3 bases, leaving 9 bases between the germline ends. CDR1 and CDR2 from the germline V gene are LGHNA and YNFKEQ. CDR3 amino acids: CASSQDAGDYEQYF. CDR3 bases: TGTGCCAGCAGCCAAGATGCAGGGGACTACGAGCAGTACTTC.

The chain couples TRBV5-1 to TRBJ2-7; TRBD1 agrees at 7 bases. The CDR3 runs to 16 residues. Trimming took 3 bases from V and 0 from J; bases not matched to a gene: 9. Germline values: CDR1 SGHRS, CDR2 YFSETQ. In nucleotides, the CDR3 is TGCGCCAGCAGCTACCGACAGGGAGAACCCTCCTACGAGCAGTACTTC. The encoded protein is CASSYRQGEPSYEQYF.

The V gene is TRBV7-8, the J gene TRBJ1-2; 9 bases align to TRBD1. V shed 1 base, J shed 5 bases, and the junction held 2 bases outside the gene matches. The germline gives CDR1 SGHVS, CDR2 FQNEAQ. The CDR3 is made up of 14 amino acids. The CDR3 here is CASSLGTGEYGYTF. CDR3 bases: TGTGCCAGCAGCTTAGGGACAGGGGAGTATGGCTACACCTTC.

The gene calls are TRBV29-1 and TRBJ2-1, with TRBD1 matching 9 bases. The CDR3 consists of 12 residues. Germline CDR1 SQVTM, CDR2 ANQGSEA. V trimming: 2 bases; J trimming: 10 bases; junction bases outside the gene matches: 3. CDR3 region: CSVETGGYEQFF. The DNA of the CDR3 is TGCAGCGTTGAAACAGGGGGCTACGAGCAGTTCTTC.

This sequence joins TRBV11-2 and TRBJ1-2; D is uncertain. In germline, CDR1 is SGHAT, CDR2 FQNNGV. The CDR3 has 15 residues. Trimming removed 5 bases at V and 0 bases at J, with 13 bases between. The CDR3 DNA reads TGTGCCAGCAGCACCTCTGACGGCCCTAACTATGGCTACACCTTC. This encodes CASSTSDGPNYGYTF. The full variable domain, with the rest looked up from reference TRBV11-2 and TRBJ1-2, is EAGVAQSPRYKIIEKRQSVAFWCNPISGHATLYWYQQILGQGPKLLIQFQNNGVVDDSQLPKDRFSAERLKGVDSTLKIQPAKLEDSAVYLCASSTSDGPNYGYTFGSGTRLTVV.

The chain employs TRBV2 and TRBJ2-5; a possible D gene is TRBD2 (6 bases). The CDR3 spans 13 residues. V was pared by 7 bases and J by 1 base, with 10 bases between. CDR1 is SNHLY and CDR2 is FYNNEI in the germline V gene. The CDR3 loop reads CASNFGGQETQYF. In DNA form, the CDR3 reads TGTGCCAGCAATTTCGGGGGCCAAGAGACCCAGTACTTC. Based on the CDR3 plus reference TRBV2 and TRBJ2-5, the full variable domain is EPEVTQTPSHQVTQMGQEVILRCVPISNHLYFYWYRQILGQKVEFLVSFYNNEISEKSEIFDDQFSVERPDGSNFTLKIRSTKLEDSAMYFCASNFGGQETQYFGPGTRLLVL.

In this sample, this clonotype turned up a few times. The chain uses TRBV20-1 and TRBJ2-7; maybe TRBD1 (7 bases). V lost 0 bases and J lost 9, with 24 bases in between. Germline CDR1 and CDR2: DFQATT and SNEGSKA (reference sequence). The CDR3 covers 16 residues. As DNA, the CDR3 is TGCAGTGCTAGAGATCACGTTCGCAGGGGGGACTGGGGGCAGTACTTC. Translating gives CSARDHVRRGDWGQYF.

The V gene is TRBV7-2, the J gene TRBJ2-3, with a weak D call TRBD2 (6 bases). The CDR3 is 12 residues long. Germline CDR1 reads SGHTA; CDR2 reads FQGNSA. Trimming took 7 bases from V and 3 from J, leaving 8 bases between them. The CDR3 coding sequence is TGTGCCAGCACTAGCGCAACAGATACGCAGTATTTT. Amino acids: CASTSATDTQYF. Together with reference TRBV7-2 and TRBJ2-3, the CDR3 gives the full variable domain: GAGVSQSPSNKVTEKGKDVELRCDPISGHTALYWYRQSLGQGLEFLIYFQGNSAPDKSGLPSDRFSAERTGGSVSTLTIQRTQQEDSAVYLCASTSATDTQYFGPGTRLTVL.

V and J are TRBV20-1 and TRBJ2-7, with D unresolved. The CDR3 length is 14 residues. Trimming took 3 bases from V and 3 from J, leaving 15 bases between them. The germline V gene encodes CDR1 DFQATT and CDR2 SNEGSKA (reference sequence). The CDR3: CSASGSRVLYEQYF. DNA of the CDR3: TGCAGTGCTAGTGGTTCCCGGGTCCTCTACGAGCAGTACTTC.

This chain joins TRBV6-6 and TRBJ2-7; 8 bases are a match to TRBD2. Germline values: CDR1 MNHNY, CDR2 SVGAGI (reference sequence). The CDR3 is made up of 13 amino acids. V lost 5 bases and J lost 3; bases outside the gene matches: 3. The CDR3 here is CASSRREDYEQYF. Here the CDR3 DNA reads TGTGCCAGCAGTAGGCGGGAGGACTACGAGCAGTACTTC.

This rearrangement joins TRBV20-1 to TRBJ2-3; TRBD2 might be the D (6 bases). Germline V CDR1 and CDR2: DFQATT, SNEGSKA (reference sequence). The CDR3 extends over 15 amino acids. Trimming shortened V by 0 bases and J by 4 bases, and 14 bases separated the two germline ends. In DNA form, the CDR3 reads TGCAGTGCTAGAGATTTGCGGGACGGCCCAGATACGCAGTATTTT. It encodes CSARDLRDGPDTQYF.

This rearrangement joins TRBV30 to TRBJ2-1; 9 bases agree with TRBD2. CDR3 length: 16 residues. Germline V gives CDR1 GTSNPN, CDR2 SVGIG (reference sequence). The ends lost 3 bases at V and 4 bases at J; junction bases unmatched: 10. As DNA, the CDR3 is TGTGCCTGGAGCGATCGACTAGCGGTACTGTACAATGAGCAGTTCTTC. Amino acid sequence: CAWSDRLAVLYNEQFF.